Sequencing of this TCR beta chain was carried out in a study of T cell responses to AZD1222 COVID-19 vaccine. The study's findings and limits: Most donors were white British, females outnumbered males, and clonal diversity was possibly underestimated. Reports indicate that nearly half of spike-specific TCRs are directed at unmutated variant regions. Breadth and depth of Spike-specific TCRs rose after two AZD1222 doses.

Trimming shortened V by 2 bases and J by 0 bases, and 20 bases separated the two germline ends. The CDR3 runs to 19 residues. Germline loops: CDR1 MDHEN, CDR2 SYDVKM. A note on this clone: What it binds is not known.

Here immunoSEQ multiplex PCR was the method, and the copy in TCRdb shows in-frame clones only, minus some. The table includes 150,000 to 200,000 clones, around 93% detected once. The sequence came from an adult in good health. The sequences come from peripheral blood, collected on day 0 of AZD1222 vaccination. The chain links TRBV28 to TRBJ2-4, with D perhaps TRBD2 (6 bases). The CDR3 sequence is CASSLRDSSLGVAKNIQYF. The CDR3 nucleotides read TGTGCCAGCAGTTTAAGGGACTCATCTCTTGGGGTAGCCAAAAACATTCAGTACTTC.